This T cell receptor beta chain is drawn from a study of tumor-infiltrating lymphocytes in oesophageal squamous cell carcinoma. In TCRdb, the PCR reads were re-called with MiXCR into one record per CDR3 protein. This repertoire shows approximately 14,000 distinct CDR3 sequences, around 50% found once; its top ten account for approximately 15%. The specimen sequenced was esophageal tumor tissue. The TCR sequence derives from a male donor with esophageal squamous cell carcinoma.

The DNA of the CDR3 is TGTGCCAGCATCCTATGGTCTTCAGATACGCAGTATTTT. Protein product: CASILWSSDTQYF. The chain couples TRBV12-3 or TRBV12-4 to TRBJ2-3; unclear D gene. This CDR3 has 13 residues. Trimming shortened V by 7 bases and J by 4 bases, and 12 bases separated the two germline ends.